This T cell receptor (beta chain) is drawn from a study of beta chain features in type 1 diabetes. About the study: Healthy donors and patients showed comparable age, gender and cell yields. Overall study findings and caveats: The question left open here concerned HLA type influencing TCRB rearrangement.

Expressed TCRB transcripts were sequenced because the isolated RNA had all been reverse transcribed beforehand. Assay used: immunoSEQ multiplex PCR; TCRdb lists only in-frame clones, some missing. The sample has 300,000 to 350,000 clones, approximately 8.2% seen once. The CDR3 runs 16 residues. Germline values: CDR1 SGHDT, CDR2 YYEEEE. With 1 base removed from V and 5 bases from J, the gap between germline ends came to 16 bases. In the case of this clone: Its antigen is undetermined.

Sequenced sample: central memory CD4+ T cells from blood. This clonotype was sampled from a woman under 30 in good health. This rearrangement joins TRBV5-6 to TRBJ1-5, with D possibly TRBD1 on 5 matching bases. The DNA of the CDR3 is TGTGCCAGCAGCTTGATGGGGGTCAGCGACTATCAGCCCCAGCATTTT. The encoded protein is CASSLMGVSDYQPQHF.